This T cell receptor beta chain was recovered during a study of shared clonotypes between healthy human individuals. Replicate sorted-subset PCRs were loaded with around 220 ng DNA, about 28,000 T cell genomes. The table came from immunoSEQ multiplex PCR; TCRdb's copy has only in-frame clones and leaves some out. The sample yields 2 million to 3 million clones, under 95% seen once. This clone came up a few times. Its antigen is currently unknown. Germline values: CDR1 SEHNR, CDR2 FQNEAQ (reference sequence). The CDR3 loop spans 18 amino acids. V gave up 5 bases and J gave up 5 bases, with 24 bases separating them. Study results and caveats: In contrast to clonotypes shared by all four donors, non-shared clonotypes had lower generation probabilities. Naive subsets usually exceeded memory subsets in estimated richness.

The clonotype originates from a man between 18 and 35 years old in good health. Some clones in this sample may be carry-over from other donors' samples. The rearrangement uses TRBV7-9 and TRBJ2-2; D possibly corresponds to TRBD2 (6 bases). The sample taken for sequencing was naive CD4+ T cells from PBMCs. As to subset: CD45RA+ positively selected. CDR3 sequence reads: CASSPSVRGRVGTGELFF. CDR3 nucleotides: TGTGCCAGCAGCCCCTCTGTGCGGGGCCGTGTTGGGACCGGGGAGCTGTTTTTT.